These T cell receptor beta chains were read from a single sample in a study of blood T cell repertoires in COVID-19. The repertoire was sequenced with immunoSEQ multiplex PCR; TCRdb's copy has only in-frame clones and lacks some. The table includes more than 250,000 clones, 90% detected once. The material sequenced was PBMCs or T cells enriched from blood (not recorded which). The receptor source for this set is a woman aged 18-29 years with acute COVID-19. CDR3s include the opening cysteine and the closing phenylalanine or tryptophan. The D gene is left open where the match is weak. A clone size is listed for some rows: how often the clone was seen (once, few, many), or a class if it is expanded.

j_call | v_call | clone_size | d_call | cdr3_nt | cdr3_aa
TRBJ1-2 | TRBV18 | NA | TRBD1 | TGTGCCAGCTCACCTTCCGGGACAGAATATGGCTACACCTTC | CASSPSGTEYGYTF
TRBJ1-1 | TRBV5-1 | NA | TRBD1 | TGCGCCAGCAGCTTGGCCCCGGGCTCGACAGGGGCTAACACTGAAGCTTTCTTT | CASSLAPGSTGANTEAFF
TRBJ1-2 | TRBV7-5 | NA | NA | TGTGCCAGAAGCTTACCGGGACAGGGGAACTATGGCTACACCTTC | CARSLPGQGNYGYTF
TRBJ2-1 | TRBV11-3 | NA | NA | TGTGCCAGCAGCCCAGGACTGAGCTCCTACAATGAGCAGTTCTTC | CASSPGLSSYNEQFF
TRBJ1-2 | TRBV6-5 | once | NA | TGTGCCAGCAGCTCTACCCAGGGTGCAAGTGGCTACACCTTC | CASSSTQGASGYTF
TRBJ2-7 | TRBV27 | NA | NA | TGTGCCAGCAGTACCCAGGGGAACGACTACGAGCAGTACTTC | CASSTQGNDYEQYF
TRBJ1-5 | TRBV28 | NA | NA | TGTGCCAGCAGTCCAGGGTTTCCTCAGCCCCAGCATTTT | CASSPGFPQPQHF
TRBJ2-7 | TRBV19 | NA | TRBD1 | TGTGCCAGTAGAGGACAGGGGGCAATAGCGGGAGTAAGTTCCTACGAGCAGTACTTC | CASRGQGAIAGVSSYEQYF
TRBJ2-3 | TRBV27 | NA | TRBD2 | TGTGCCAGCGGTCTTAGGACTAGCGGGAGAAGGGCGGATACGCAGTATTTT | CASGLRTSGRRADTQYF
TRBJ2-3 | TRBV4-1 | NA | NA | TGCGCCAGCAGCCACCACAGATCCACAGATACGCAGTATTTT | CASSHHRSTDTQYF
TRBJ2-1 | TRBV30 | NA | NA | TGTGCCTGGCTTCACGCGGACGGGATTGGTGAGCAGTTCTTC | CAWLHADGIGEQFF
TRBJ2-2 | TRBV4-2 | NA | NA | TGTGCCAGCAGCCAAGAGAAGAGGGTCCTCACCGGGGAGCTGTTTTTT | CASSQEKRVLTGELFF
TRBJ2-2 | TRBV7-9 | NA | NA | TGTGCCAGCAGCTTTTTTTCTCGGGGGAACACCGGGGAGCTGTTTTTT | CASSFFSRGNTGELFF
TRBJ2-2 | TRBV7-9 | NA | NA | TGTGCCAGCAGCCCCCCGCTAGGCACCGGGGAGCTGTTTTTT | CASSPPLGTGELFF
TRBJ2-2 | TRBV19 | NA | NA | TGTGCCAGTAGTCCAAGACACCATACAAACACCGGGGAGCTGTTTTTT | CASSPRHHTNTGELFF